One and the same sample provided the 8 T cell receptor beta chains below, sequenced in a study of OX40 agonist ivuxolimab in advanced cancers. TCRdb keeps only in-frame clones here, not all; method: immunoSEQ multiplex PCR. The sample records roughly 70,000 clones, around 85% being singletons. The material was CD4+ or CD8+ T cells sorted from blood, obtained in a trial of the OX40 agonist ivuxolimab. Receptor source: an adult with an advanced solid tumor such as melanoma, head and neck, liver or kidney cancer.

The chain employs TRBV25-1 and TRBJ2-7, with 9 bases matching TRBD1. Looked up from germline, CDR1 is MGHDK and CDR2 is SYGVNS. This CDR3 contains 13 residues. J lost 3 bases, V lost 5 bases, and 2 bases had no gene match. This CDR3 reads CASSRGQGYEQYF. The CDR3 coding sequence is TGTGCCAGCAGTAGGGGACAGGGCTACGAGCAGTACTTC.

The CDR3 spells CAWGVQTQYF. The DNA for the CDR3 is TGTGCCTGGGGGGTACAGACCCAGTACTTC. The V gene is TRBV30, the J gene TRBJ2-5; D call uncertain. The CDR3 has 10 amino acids. With 5 bases removed from V and 6 bases from J, the gap between germline ends came to 7 bases. CDR1 and CDR2 from the germline V gene are GTSNPN and SVGIG (reference sequence).

The chain has TRBV15 and TRBJ2-7, with unresolved D. Trimming removed 1 base from V and 5 bases from J, with 9 bases in between. Germline CDR1 and CDR2: LNHNV and YYDKDF (reference sequence). This CDR3 region has 13 residues. CDR3 sequence: CATSRAEYHEQYF. For the CDR3, the DNA is TGTGCCACCAGCAGAGCCGAGTACCACGAGCAGTACTTC.

The chain is built from TRBV7-2 and TRBJ2-7, with TRBD1 matching 9 bases. CDR1 and CDR2 from the germline V gene are SGHTA and FQGNSA. This CDR3 comprises 15 residues. Trimming cost V 3 bases and J 5 bases; bases outside gene matches: 8. The CDR3 coding sequence is TGTGCCAGCAGCTTGGAGGGACAGGGAGTCGACGAGCAGTACTTC. Amino acid sequence: CASSLEGQGVDEQYF.

The chain is built from TRBV28 and TRBJ1-1; D gene unclear. With 1 base removed from V and 3 bases from J, the gap between germline ends came to 12 bases. Germline-derived CDR1 and CDR2 are MDHEN and SYDVKM. The CDR3 consists of 15 residues. CDR3 loop: CASSLFGGADTEAFF. The CDR3 nucleotides read TGTGCCAGCAGTTTATTCGGCGGCGCGGACACTGAAGCTTTCTTT.

The chain links TRBV5-6 to TRBJ1-5; 7 bases map to TRBD1. The CDR3 runs to 14 residues. V dropped 4 bases and J dropped 8; count of bases not matched to a gene: 9. Germline assignment: CDR1 SGHDT and CDR2 YYEEEE. For the CDR3, the DNA is TGTGCCAGCAGCGGGGGGGGACAGCTTAAGCCCCAGCATTTT. The encoded protein is CASSGGGQLKPQHF.

CDR3 residues: CASSLLRGDTQYF. The CDR3 DNA reads as TGTGCCAGCAGCCTTCTCAGGGGAGATACGCAGTATTTT. The V and J genes are TRBV7-2 and TRBJ2-3; possible D gene TRBD1, 6 bases. In germline, CDR1 is SGHTA, CDR2 FQGNSA. V lost 5 bases to trimming and J lost 5 bases, with 11 bases between them. The CDR3 contains 13 residues.

The chain joins TRBV7-2 to TRBJ2-7, with 9 nucleotides matching TRBD2. The V gene end was trimmed by 4 bases and the J gene end by 4 bases; junction bases not matched to a gene: 8. Germline V gives CDR1 SGHTA, CDR2 FQGNSA. This CDR3 is built from 15 residues. The CDR3 sequence is CASSWVAGAGYEQYF. DNA of the CDR3: TGTGCCAGCAGCTGGGTAGCGGGAGCAGGGTACGAGCAGTACTTC.